This TCR beta chain was found in a study of blood T cell repertoires in COVID-19. Germline V gene lookup returns CDR1 KGHSH and CDR2 LQKENI. This CDR3 comprises 14 residues. The V segment lost 6 bases and the J segment 6 bases; nucleotides outside the gene matches: 9. Here immunoSEQ multiplex PCR was the method, and the copy in TCRdb shows in-frame clones only, minus some. The sample records tens of thousands of clones, 80% being singletons. The clonotype comes from a man between 65 and 80 years old who had recovered from COVID-19. Sequences were obtained from peripheral blood. The chain has TRBV18 and TRBJ1-1; the match to TRBD1 covers 8 bases. The DNA of the CDR3 is TGTGCCAGCTCCCCAGGACAGGGAATCTCTGAAGCTTTCTTT. The encoded protein is CASSPGQGISEAFF. Combining the CDR3 with reference TRBV18 and TRBJ1-1 gives the whole variable domain NAGVMQNPRHLVRRRGQEARLRCSPMKGHSHVYWYRQLPEEGLKFMVYLQKENIIDESGMPKERFSAEFPKEGPSILRIQQVVRGDSAAYFCASSPGQGISEAFFGQGTRLTVV.